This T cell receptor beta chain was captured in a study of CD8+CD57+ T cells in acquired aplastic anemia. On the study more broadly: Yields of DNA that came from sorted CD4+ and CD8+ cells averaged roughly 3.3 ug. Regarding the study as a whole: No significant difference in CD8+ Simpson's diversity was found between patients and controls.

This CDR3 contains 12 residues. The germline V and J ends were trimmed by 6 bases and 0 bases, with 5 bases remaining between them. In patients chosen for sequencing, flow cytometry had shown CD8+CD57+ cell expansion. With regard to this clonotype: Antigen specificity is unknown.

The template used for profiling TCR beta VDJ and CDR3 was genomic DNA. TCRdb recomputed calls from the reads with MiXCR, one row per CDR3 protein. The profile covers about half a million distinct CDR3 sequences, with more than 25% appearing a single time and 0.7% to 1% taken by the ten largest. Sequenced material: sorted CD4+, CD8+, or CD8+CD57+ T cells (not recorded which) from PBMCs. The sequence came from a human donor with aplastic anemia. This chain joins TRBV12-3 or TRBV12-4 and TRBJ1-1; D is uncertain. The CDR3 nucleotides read TGTGCCAGCAGGTGGATGAACACTGAAGCTTTCTTT. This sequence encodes CASRWMNTEAFF.